This entry lists 10 T cell receptor beta chains sequenced from one sample in a study of CD8 T cells in ankylosing spondylitis. TCRdb redid the calling of the 5' RACE reads with MiXCR, one entry per CDR3 protein. The table has around 770,000 distinct CDR3 sequences, around 17% seen once. The antigens of these receptors remain unknown. Study outcomes and limitations: What appeared characteristic of ankylosing spondylitis blood was a TCR beta motif of eight or nine highly homologous variants.

Sequenced material: blood, either unsorted or a sorted T cell fraction (not recorded which). The receptors here all came from a male donor with ankylosing spondylitis.

In regard to this clonotype: A much larger clonotype is one base distant, so this may be a read error. The chain couples TRBV20-1 to TRBJ2-5; D possibly matches TRBD1 or TRBD2 (6 bases each). Germline V gene data show CDR1 as DFQATT and CDR2 as SNEGSKA (reference sequence). V was shortened by 6 bases and J by 4 bases, with 30 bases between the two germline ends. The length of the CDR3 is 18 residues. For the CDR3, the DNA is TGCAGTGCCATAGGCGTCTCTGGCGGGACCGTCAGGGGAGAGACCCAGTACTTC. Translating gives CSAIGVSGGTVRGETQYF.

The gene calls are TRBV7-3 and TRBJ2-3; no reliable D call. The CDR3 is made up of 17 amino acids. Per the germline V gene, CDR1 is SGHTA and CDR2 is FQGTGA. V was pared by 5 bases and J by 2 bases, with 20 bases between. The CDR3 here is CASSPSPGGLYTDTQYF. The CDR3 bases are TGTGCCAGCAGCCCAAGCCCCGGCGGTCTCTACACAGATACGCAGTATTTT.

The chain recombines TRBV12-3 or TRBV12-4 with TRBJ2-3, with 13 bases that match TRBD2. The CDR3 is 17 amino acids. The V segment lost 5 bases and the J segment 3 bases; nucleotides outside the gene matches: 8. This CDR3 is CASSQTGLAGLTDTQYF. The CDR3 DNA is TGTGCCAGCAGTCAGACGGGACTAGCGGGGTTGACAGATACGCAGTATTTT.

The chain joins TRBV5-1 to TRBJ1-2; D is undetermined. The CDR3 is 12 amino acids. The germline V gene has CDR1 SGHRS and CDR2 YFSETQ. V was trimmed by 5 bases and J by 3 bases, leaving 8 bases between them. As DNA, the CDR3 is TGCGCCAGCAGAGACATAGACTATGGCTACACCTTC. It is translated as CASRDIDYGYTF.

This clonotype was counted between two and nine times. The chain joins TRBV3-1 to TRBJ2-7; possibly TRBD2 for D (6 bases). Germline V gene sequence: CDR1 LGHDT, CDR2 YNNKEL (reference sequence). Deletions cut 2 bases from V and 7 bases from J, with 12 bases between. The CDR3 spans 13 residues. The chain's CDR3 is CASSQMGTLEQYF. Written as DNA, the CDR3 is TGTGCCAGCAGCCAAATGGGGACTTTGGAGCAGTACTTC.

This clonotype was seen ten or more times. The V call is TRBV20-1, the J call TRBJ2-5, with a possible D match to TRBD2 (5 bases). The CDR3 runs 14 residues. V was trimmed by 0 bases and J by 0 bases, leaving 8 bases between them. In germline, CDR1 is DFQATT, CDR2 SNEGSKA (reference sequence). The DNA of the CDR3 is TGCAGTGCTAGAGACCCGGGAAACCAAGAGACCCAGTACTTC. This translates into CSARDPGNQETQYF.

This chain joins TRBV25-1 and TRBJ1-6; D is possibly TRBD1 (5 bases). This CDR3 is 13 amino acids long. V shed 8 bases and J shed 5 bases, with 10 bases lying between them. Germline V CDR1 and CDR2: MGHDK, SYGVNS. The CDR3 DNA follows: TGTGCCAGCGGGGGGACCCATAATTCACCCCTCCACTTT. It specifies CASGGTHNSPLHF.

This clonotype has only a few counts. The chain links TRBV5-5 to TRBJ2-3, with no clear D. The CDR3 length is 12 residues. Germline CDR1 reads SGHKS; CDR2 reads YYEKEE (reference sequence). V lost 4 bases to trimming and J lost 6 bases, with 9 bases between them. DNA for the CDR3: TGTGCCAGCAGCCAAATGGGCGATACGCAGTATTTT. Protein product: CASSQMGDTQYF.

This clonotype was seen repeatedly, ten times or more. The chain employs TRBV12-3 or TRBV12-4 and TRBJ2-7, with 7 positions matching TRBD1. The CDR3 extends over 14 amino acids. The junction had 8 bases not matched to a gene; V was cut back by 6 bases and J by 3 bases. CDR3 sequence (DNA): TGTGCCAGCAGCCCCGACAGGGCCGGCTACGAGCAGTACTTC. Protein product: CASSPDRAGYEQYF.

The chain recombines TRBV7-9 with TRBJ2-7; 8 bases agree with TRBD2. J lost 1 base, V lost 5 bases, and 7 bases had no gene match. The CDR3 runs to 15 residues. Germline V gene data show CDR1 as SEHNR and CDR2 as FQNEAQ (reference sequence). The DNA of the CDR3 is TGTGCCAGCAGCCTCCAGCGGGAGTCATCCTACGAGCAGTACTTC. Translation gives CASSLQRESSYEQYF.